Presented here are 10 T cell receptor beta chains from one specimen sequenced in a study of blood T cells in healthy people across ages. Together with a sample-barcoded 5' primer, a J-beta primer mix was included in a second PCR lasting about 6 to 11 cycles. TCRdb recomputed calls from the 5' RACE reads with MiXCR, one row per CDR3 protein. This sample has roughly 1.5 million distinct CDR3 sequences, with roughly 43% found just once. The sequencing input was blood. The receptors were gathered from a woman under 30 in good health.

This chain links TRBV7-9 with TRBJ2-5, with TRBD2 matching 11 bases. The DNA end is more similar to TRBJ2-4, so the J call may be wrong. Germline values: CDR1 SEHNR, CDR2 FQNEAQ (reference sequence). This CDR3 region has 14 residues. CDR3 region: CASSSLAGENIQYF. DNA of the CDR3: TGTGCCAGCAGCTCACTAGCGGGAGAAAACATTCAGTACTTC.

This chain uses TRBV29-1 with TRBJ1-1, with a possible D match to TRBD1 (5 bases). V was trimmed by 7 bases and J by 7 bases, leaving 19 bases between them. This CDR3 is 13 amino acids long. Germline V gene data show CDR1 as SQVTM and CDR2 as ANQGSEA. The CDR3 sequence: CSARPLGGSEAFF. CDR3 bases: TGCAGCGCCCGTCCCCTCGGGGGGAGTGAAGCTTTCTTT. Full variable domain (rest looked up from reference TRBV29-1 and TRBJ1-1): SAVISQKPSRDICQRGTSLTIQCQVDSQVTMMFWYRQQPGQSLTLIATANQGSEATYESGFVIDKFPISRPNLTFSTLTVSNMSPEDSSIYLCSARPLGGSEAFFGQGTRLTVV.

The genes are TRBV29-1 and TRBJ2-7; 8 bases line up with TRBD1. This CDR3 spans 12 amino acids. Germline values: CDR1 SQVTM, CDR2 ANQGSEA. V trimming: 8 bases; J trimming: 10 bases; junction bases outside the gene matches: 13. CDR3 protein: CSLGTGRGTQYF. The DNA for the CDR3 is TGCAGCTTAGGGACAGGCCGGGGTACCCAGTACTTC.

This clonotype was observed many times. The chain is built from TRBV18 and TRBJ1-5, with a possible D match to TRBD1 (5 bases). The CDR3 is 14 amino acids. Trimming left V 6 bases short and J 2 bases short, with 11 bases between. In germline, CDR1 is KGHSH, CDR2 LQKENI. The DNA of the CDR3 is TGTGCCAGCTCCCCTGCGGGGGGCAATCAGCCCCAGCATTTT. It specifies CASSPAGGNQPQHF.

The chain uses TRBV12-3 or TRBV12-4 and TRBJ2-3, with 8 bases that match TRBD2. This CDR3 has 16 residues. The J segment lost 7 bases and the V segment lost 3 bases, leaving 12 bases of the junction unmatched. CDR3 sequence: CASSLETSVRGNTQYF. The CDR3 DNA sequence: TGTGCCAGCAGTTTGGAGACTAGCGTCAGAGGCAATACGCAGTATTTT.

This clonotype was detected only a few times. The chain is built from TRBV20-1 and TRBJ1-4, with D hard to call. The V end lost 0 bases, the J end lost 8 bases, and 10 bases lay between the germline ends. This CDR3 has 13 amino acids. Germline V CDR1 and CDR2: DFQATT, SNEGSKA (reference sequence). CDR3 coding DNA: TGCAGTGCTAGAGATGGAATCGGGGAAAAACTGTTTTTT. Amino acids: CSARDGIGEKLFF.

This clonotype was seen a handful of times. The chain employs TRBV21-1 and TRBJ2-1; the D segment call TRBD1 is taken from the table without a DNA check. TRBV21-1 is deemed a pseudogene. The CDR3 has 17 residues. CDR3 residues: CASSKSVPGGRYNEQFF. DNA of the CDR3: TGTGCCAGCAGCAAATCGGTCCCGGGAGGGAGGTACAATGAGCAGTTCTTC.

This clonotype was detected only a few times. The V and J genes are TRBV4-1 and TRBJ1-1, with D uncertain. The V gene lost 8 bases and the J gene lost 1 base, with 11 bases spanning the gap. The length of the CDR3 is 13 residues. Per germline, CDR1 MGHRA and CDR2 YSYEKL. The CDR3 reads CASHNHENTEAFF. In nucleotides, the CDR3 is TGCGCCAGCCATAATCACGAGAACACTGAAGCTTTCTTT.

CDR3 nucleotides: TGTGCCAGCAGCTCTTGGAAGAGGGACACTGAAGCTTTCTTT. This encodes CASSSWKRDTEAFF. The chain employs TRBV11-2 and TRBJ1-1; D uncertain. V lost 4 bases to trimming and J lost 3 bases, with 12 bases between them. The CDR3 totals 14 residues. Looked up from germline, CDR1 is SGHAT and CDR2 is FQNNGV.

This rearrangement joins TRBV7-8 to TRBJ2-1, with 10 positions matching TRBD1. This CDR3 has 17 amino acids. CDR1 SGHVS and CDR2 FQNEAQ come from the germline V gene. With 4 bases clipped from V and 9 bases from J, the junction kept 15 bases outside the gene matches. In DNA form, the CDR3 reads TGTGCCAGCAGCTCCCTATTGCGGGGACAGGGGTGGAGTGAGCAGTTCTTC. The encoded protein is CASSSLLRGQGWSEQFF.